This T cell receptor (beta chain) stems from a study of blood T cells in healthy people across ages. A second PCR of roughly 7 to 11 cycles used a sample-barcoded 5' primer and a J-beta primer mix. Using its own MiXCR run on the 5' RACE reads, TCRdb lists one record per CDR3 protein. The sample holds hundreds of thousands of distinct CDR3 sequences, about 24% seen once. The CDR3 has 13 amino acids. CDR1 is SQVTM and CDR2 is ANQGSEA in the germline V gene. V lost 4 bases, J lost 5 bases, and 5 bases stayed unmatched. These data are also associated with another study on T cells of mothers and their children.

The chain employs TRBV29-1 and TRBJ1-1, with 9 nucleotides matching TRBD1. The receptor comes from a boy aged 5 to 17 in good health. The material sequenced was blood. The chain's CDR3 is CSVVGQGKTEAFF. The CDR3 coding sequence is TGCAGCGTTGTAGGACAGGGGAAAACTGAAGCTTTCTTT.